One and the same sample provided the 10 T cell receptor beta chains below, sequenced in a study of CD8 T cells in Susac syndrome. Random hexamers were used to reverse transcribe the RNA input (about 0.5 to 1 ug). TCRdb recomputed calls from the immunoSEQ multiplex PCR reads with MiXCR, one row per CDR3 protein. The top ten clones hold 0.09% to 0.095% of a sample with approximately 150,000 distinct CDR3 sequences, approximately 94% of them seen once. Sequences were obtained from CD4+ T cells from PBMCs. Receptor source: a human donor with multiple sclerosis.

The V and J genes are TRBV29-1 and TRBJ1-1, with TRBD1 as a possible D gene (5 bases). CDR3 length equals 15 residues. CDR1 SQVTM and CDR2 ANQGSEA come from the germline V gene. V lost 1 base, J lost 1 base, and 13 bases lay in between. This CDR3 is CSVEGWAGRNTEAFF. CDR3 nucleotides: TGCAGCGTTGAAGGGTGGGCAGGGCGGAACACTGAAGCTTTCTTT.

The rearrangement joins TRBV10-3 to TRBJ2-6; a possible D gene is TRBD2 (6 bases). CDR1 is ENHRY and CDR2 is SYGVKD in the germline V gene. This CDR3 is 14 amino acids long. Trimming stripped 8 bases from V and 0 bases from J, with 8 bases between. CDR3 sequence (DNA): TGTGCCATCGGGGAGGACTCTGGGGCCAACGTCCTGACTTTC. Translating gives CAIGEDSGANVLTF.

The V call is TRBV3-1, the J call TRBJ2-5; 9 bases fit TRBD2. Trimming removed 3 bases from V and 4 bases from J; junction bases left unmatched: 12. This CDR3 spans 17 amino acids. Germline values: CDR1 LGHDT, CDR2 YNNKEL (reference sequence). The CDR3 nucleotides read TGTGCCAGCAGCCAGACCAGGGGCGGGGGGGCCGTAGAGACCCAGTACTTC. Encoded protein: CASSQTRGGGAVETQYF.

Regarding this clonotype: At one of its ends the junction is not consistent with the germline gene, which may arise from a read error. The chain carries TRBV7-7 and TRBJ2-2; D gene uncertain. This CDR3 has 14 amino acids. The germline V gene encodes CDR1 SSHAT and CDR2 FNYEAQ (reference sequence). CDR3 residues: CASSSGINTGELFF. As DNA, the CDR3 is TGTGCTAGCAGCTCTGGGATCAACACCGGGGAGCTGTTTTTT.

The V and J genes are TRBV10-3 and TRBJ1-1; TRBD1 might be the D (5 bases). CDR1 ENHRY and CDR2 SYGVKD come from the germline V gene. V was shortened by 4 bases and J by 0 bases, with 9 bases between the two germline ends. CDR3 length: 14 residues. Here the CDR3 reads CAISAQGMNTEAFF. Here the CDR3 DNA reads TGTGCCATCAGTGCGCAGGGTATGAACACTGAAGCTTTCTTT.

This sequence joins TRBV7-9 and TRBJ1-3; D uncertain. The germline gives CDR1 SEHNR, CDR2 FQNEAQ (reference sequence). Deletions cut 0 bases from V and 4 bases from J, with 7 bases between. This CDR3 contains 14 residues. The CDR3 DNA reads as TGTGCCAGCAGCTTAGCCACGGTGGGAAACACCATATATTTT. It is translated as CASSLATVGNTIYF. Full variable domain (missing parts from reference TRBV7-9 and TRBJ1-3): DTGVSQNPRHKITKRGQNVTFRCDPISEHNRLYWYRQTLGQGPEFLTYFQNEAQLEKSRLLSDRFSAERPKGSFSTLEIQRTEQGDSAMYLCASSLATVGNTIYFGEGSWLTVV.

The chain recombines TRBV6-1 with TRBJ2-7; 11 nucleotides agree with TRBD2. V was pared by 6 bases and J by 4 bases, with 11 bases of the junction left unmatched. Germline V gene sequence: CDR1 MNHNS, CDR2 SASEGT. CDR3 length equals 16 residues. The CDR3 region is CASSLAGTSGSYEQYF. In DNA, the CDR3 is TGTGCCAGCAGCCTTGCGGGGACTAGCGGAAGTTACGAGCAGTACTTC.

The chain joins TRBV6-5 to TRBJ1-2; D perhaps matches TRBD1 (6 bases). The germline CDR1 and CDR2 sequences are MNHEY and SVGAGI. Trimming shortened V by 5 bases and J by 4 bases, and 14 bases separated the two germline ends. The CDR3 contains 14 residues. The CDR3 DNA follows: TGTGCCAGCAGTGCCCAGGGGACCCGCTATGGCTACACCTTC. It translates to CASSAQGTRYGYTF.

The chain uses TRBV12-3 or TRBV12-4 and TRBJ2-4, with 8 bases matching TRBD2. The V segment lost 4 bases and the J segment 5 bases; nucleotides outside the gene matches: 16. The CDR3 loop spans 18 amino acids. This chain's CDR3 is CASSWAGLAGPFENIQYF. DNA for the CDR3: TGTGCCAGCAGTTGGGCCGGCCTAGCGGGTCCCTTCGAAAACATTCAGTACTTC.

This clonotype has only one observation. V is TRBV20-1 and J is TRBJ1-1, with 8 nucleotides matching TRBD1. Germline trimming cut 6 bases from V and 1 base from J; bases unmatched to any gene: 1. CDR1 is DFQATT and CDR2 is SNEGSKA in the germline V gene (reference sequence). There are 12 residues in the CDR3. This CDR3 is CSADRGNTEAFF. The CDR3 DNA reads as TGCAGTGCCGACAGGGGGAACACTGAAGCTTTCTTT.